The 24 T cell receptor beta chains reported below all come from one sample, sequenced in a study of cytomegalovirus exposure and HLA in healthy donors. Libraries were prepared by immunoSEQ multiplex PCR; TCRdb keeps only in-frame clonotypes and omits some of them. The profile shows some 61,000 clones, approximately 96% of them singletons. Sequencing was carried out using PBMCs. The origin of the receptors is a woman between 18 and 30 years old in good health and CMV-seropositive.

This clone has just a few counts. The chain couples TRBV19 to TRBJ2-2; 7 positions match TRBD1. The CDR3 runs to 16 residues. Looked up from germline, CDR1 is LNHDA and CDR2 is SQIVND (reference sequence). J was trimmed by 1 base and V by 4 bases; bases with no gene match: 6. In DNA form, the CDR3 reads TGTGCCAGTAGTACCGGGACAGTAGTGAACACCGGGGAGCTGTTTTTT. It codes for CASSTGTVVNTGELFF.

This rearrangement joins TRBV7-6 to TRBJ2-7; maybe TRBD1 (8 bases). This CDR3 contains 15 residues. Germline CDR1 SGHVS, CDR2 FNYEAQ. The germline V and J ends were trimmed by 5 bases and 3 bases, with 17 bases remaining between them. The chain's CDR3 is CASSPGGTGNYEQYF. The CDR3 DNA follows: TGTGCCAGCAGCCCCGGGGGGACAGGCAACTACGAGCAGTACTTC.

This chain uses TRBV11-1 with TRBJ2-1, with 9 bases lining up with TRBD2. The CDR3 consists of 15 residues. Trimming took 5 bases from V and 2 from J; bases not matched to a gene: 4. CDR1 and CDR2 from the germline V gene are SGHAT and FQDESV (reference sequence). The DNA of the CDR3 is TGTGCCAGCAGCGTTAGCGGGAGTACCTACAATGAGCAGTTCTTC. Translating it yields CASSVSGSTYNEQFF.

The chain uses TRBV18 and TRBJ2-2, with 10 bases fitting TRBD1. V shed 7 bases, J shed 0 bases, and the junction held 14 bases outside the gene matches. This CDR3 has 19 residues. CDR1 and CDR2 (germline): KGHSH, LQKENI. CDR3 DNA: TGTGCCAGCTTGGGTCCCGGGACAGGGGAAAGCGCGAACACCGGGGAGCTGTTTTTT. Translation gives CASLGPGTGESANTGELFF.

The chain links TRBV9 to TRBJ2-1; the D gene is possibly TRBD2 (5 bases). The CDR3 loop spans 14 amino acids. V lost 0 bases and J lost 6, with 10 bases in between. Germline CDR1 is SGDLS and CDR2 is YYNGEE. CDR3 nucleotides: TGTGCCAGCAGCGTAGCTCTGGCGGGCAATGAGCAGTTCTTC. Translating it yields CASSVALAGNEQFF.

The chain uses TRBV28 and TRBJ2-3; D gene ambiguous. Germline V gives CDR1 MDHEN, CDR2 SYDVKM. The CDR3 has 12 amino acids. The germline V and J ends were trimmed by 1 base and 4 bases, with 3 bases remaining between them. The CDR3 here is CASSLSADTQYF. The CDR3 nucleotides are TGTGCCAGCAGTTTATCAGCAGATACGCAGTATTTT.

The CDR3 DNA reads TGTGCCAGCAGCTCCCAGGGGAGCGGCTACACCTTC. This codes for CASSSQGSGYTF. This rearrangement joins TRBV7-9 to TRBJ1-2, with TRBD1 as a possible D gene (6 bases). Germline V gene sequence: CDR1 SEHNR, CDR2 FQNEAQ (reference sequence). CDR3 length equals 12 residues. Between the trimmed V and J ends, which lost 4 bases and 8 bases, there was a span of 11 bases.

The chain is built from TRBV28 and TRBJ2-7; TRBD2 agrees at 10 bases. The trim removed 6 bases at V and 2 bases at J, leaving 7 bases unmatched. This CDR3 region has 15 residues. The germline V gene encodes CDR1 MDHEN and CDR2 SYDVKM. CDR3 protein: CASRPGTSAAYEQYF. CDR3 bases: TGTGCCAGCAGGCCAGGGACTAGCGCGGCCTACGAGCAGTACTTC.

The rearrangement uses TRBV30 and TRBJ2-1; TRBD1 matches at 10 bases. There are 13 residues in the CDR3. V shed 8 bases, J shed 7 bases, and the junction held 8 bases outside the gene matches. Germline CDR1 and CDR2: GTSNPN and SVGIG (reference sequence). The CDR3 region is CARGTGDVNEQFF. The CDR3 nucleotides read TGTGCCAGAGGGACAGGGGACGTGAATGAGCAGTTCTTC.

The V gene is TRBV12-2, the J gene TRBJ1-2; TRBD1 was called by the table and not checked on the DNA. TRBV12-2 is deemed a pseudogene. This CDR3 comprises 15 residues. The CDR3 is CASRLSSLQDYGYTF. In DNA, the CDR3 is TGTGCAAGTCGCTTAAGTTCCCTCCAGGACTATGGCTACACCTTC.

This clone was recorded once. The chain is built from TRBV27 and TRBJ2-7; perhaps TRBD2 as D (5 bases). Trimming took off 8 bases at V and 1 base at J, with 12 bases between the two ends. Germline CDR1 and CDR2: MNHEY and SMNVEV (reference sequence). The CDR3 consists of 13 residues. The CDR3, as DNA: TGTGCCAGCGGACCATCGGGGTCCTACGAGCAGTACTTC. Its protein is CASGPSGSYEQYF.

The chain recombines TRBV10-3 with TRBJ2-2; 8 nucleotides align to TRBD2. The germline V gene has CDR1 ENHRY and CDR2 SYGVKD. Germline trimming cut 6 bases from V and 0 bases from J; bases unmatched to any gene: 0. The CDR3 consists of 14 residues. The CDR3 DNA sequence: TGTGCCATCAGACTAGCGGCGAACACCGGGGAGCTGTTTTTT. Protein product: CAIRLAANTGELFF.

The chain carries TRBV28 and TRBJ1-5; D may be TRBD1 (6 bases). The V end lost 7 bases, the J end lost 2 bases, and 15 bases lay between the germline ends. The CDR3 sequence is 15 residues long. The germline CDR1 and CDR2 sequences are MDHEN and SYDVKM. CDR3 protein: CASNRHSGGNQPQHF. The CDR3 bases are TGTGCCAGCAATCGGCATTCAGGGGGCAATCAGCCCCAGCATTTT.

The gene calls are TRBV7-2 and TRBJ2-3; 7 bases match TRBD1. V lost 6 bases, J lost 0 bases, and 6 bases stayed unmatched. The CDR3 runs 15 residues. Germline V gene sequence: CDR1 SGHTA, CDR2 FQGNSA. The CDR3 DNA is TGTGCCAGCAGAATACAGGGGCCCAGCACAGATACGCAGTATTTT. Translation: CASRIQGPSTDTQYF.

CDR3 DNA: TGTGCCAGCAGTTTATCTGCGGGGAATGGCTACACCTTC. The encoded protein is CASSLSAGNGYTF. The chain joins TRBV27 to TRBJ1-2; D remains ambiguous. V dropped 0 bases and J dropped 6 bases, with 8 bases sitting between them. The CDR3 runs to 13 residues. Germline-derived CDR1 and CDR2 are MNHEY and SMNVEV (reference sequence).

V is TRBV27 and J is TRBJ2-2; TRBD1 agrees at 7 bases. J gave up 3 bases and V 2 bases, and 9 bases lay outside the gene matches. The CDR3 extends over 17 amino acids. Germline CDR1 and CDR2: MNHEY and SMNVEV (reference sequence). CDR3 sequence (DNA): TGTGCCAGCAGTTTAGCCCAGACAGGGAGCGACACCGGGGAGCTGTTTTTT. Translated: CASSLAQTGSDTGELFF.

This sequence joins TRBV28 and TRBJ1-2; D call uncertain. Trimming cost V 8 bases and J 2 bases, with 24 bases left between them. The CDR3 consists of 17 residues. Germline CDR1 reads MDHEN; CDR2 reads SYDVKM. CDR3 sequence reads: CASSAITGSKLNYGYTF. The CDR3 DNA reads as TGTGCCAGCTCCGCTATAACCGGGTCGAAATTGAACTATGGCTACACCTTC.

This clone has just a few counts. The CDR3 reads CASSEGTSGSGSYNEQFF. For the CDR3, the DNA is TGCGCCAGCAGTGAGGGGACTAGCGGGAGTGGGTCCTACAATGAGCAGTTCTTC. The genes are TRBV10-1 and TRBJ2-1; 14 bases are shared with TRBD2. Per the germline V gene, CDR1 is WNHNN and CDR2 is SYGVQD (reference sequence). V trimming: 2 bases; J trimming: 1 base; junction bases outside the gene matches: 4. The CDR3 sequence is 18 residues long.

The rearrangement uses TRBV28 and TRBJ2-1; 10 nucleotides match TRBD2. Losses at the gene ends were 5 bases for V and 4 bases for J; bases not matched to a gene: 11. Germline CDR1 reads MDHEN; CDR2 reads SYDVKM. CDR3 length: 17 amino acids. In DNA form, the CDR3 reads TGTGCCAGCAGTATTTCCCTTAGCGGGAGGCGATACAATGAGCAGTTCTTC. Translation: CASSISLSGRRYNEQFF.

V usage is TRBV25-1 and J usage is TRBJ2-2; TRBD1 matches at 9 bases. The germline V gene encodes CDR1 MGHDK and CDR2 SYGVNS. The CDR3 has 15 amino acids. V shed 3 bases and J 5 bases; nucleotides not matched to a gene: 4. The DNA for the CDR3 is TGTGCCAGCAGTGAGGGGACAGGGAGAACCGGGGAGCTGTTTTTT. Residues: CASSEGTGRTGELFF.

Only one count was recorded for this clone. The rearrangement uses TRBV7-3 and TRBJ2-2, with 16 bases lining up with TRBD2. Germline loops: CDR1 SGHTA, CDR2 FQGTGA. With V trimmed by 5 bases and J by 5 bases, 8 bases remained unmatched. CDR3 length: 18 residues. The CDR3 protein is CASSLRGLAGGRTGELFF. The CDR3 coding sequence is TGTGCCAGCAGCCTTCGGGGACTAGCGGGAGGGAGAACCGGGGAGCTGTTTTTT.

This chain links TRBV5-4 with TRBJ2-3; a weak D match, TRBD2 (6 bases). The V gene's germline CDR1 is SGHNT and CDR2 YYREEE (reference sequence). Trimming took off 0 bases at V and 0 bases at J, with 11 bases between the two ends. The CDR3 extends over 16 amino acids. CDR3 amino acids: CASSLAGGVSTDTQYF. The CDR3, as DNA: TGTGCCAGCAGCTTGGCCGGGGGAGTTAGCACAGATACGCAGTATTTT.

The genes are TRBV6-6 and TRBJ2-1; the D is unclear. CDR3 length: 13 amino acids. Germline V gene lookup returns CDR1 MNHNY and CDR2 SVGAGI (reference sequence). V was shortened by 6 bases and J by 10 bases, with 16 bases between the two germline ends. This CDR3 reads CASSPTPQQEQFF. CDR3 DNA sequence: TGTGCCAGCAGCCCCACCCCACAACAGGAGCAGTTCTTC.

V is TRBV28 and J is TRBJ2-1; D is unresolved. V lost 6 bases, J lost 9 bases, and 12 bases lay in between. The CDR3 covers 12 residues. The germline CDR1 and CDR2 sequences are MDHEN and SYDVKM. The CDR3 DNA follows: TGTGCCAGCAGCTCGGGTGTTCGTGAGCAGTTCTTC. Translation gives CASSSGVREQFF.